This is a list of T cell receptor beta chains from one sample in a study of blood T cells in healthy people across ages. TCRdb redid the calling of the 5' RACE reads with MiXCR, one entry per CDR3 protein. The sample has some 1,500,000 distinct CDR3 sequences, approximately 39% seen once; the top ten hold about 3.8%. The sample taken for sequencing was blood. These receptors were obtained from a woman between 18 and 29 years old in good health. Each CDR3 is given with its conserved first and last residue. Each record gives: V gene, J gene, CDR3 protein.

V: TRBV2; J: TRBJ2-7; CDR3: CASSVPVSGTSYEQYF
V: TRBV25-1; J: TRBJ2-5; CDR3: CASREYGGQGTQYF
V: TRBV20-1; J: TRBJ1-5; CDR3: CSAWGTGQSNQPQHF
V: TRBV6-5; J: TRBJ2-1; CDR3: CASSYDGEFGNEQFF
V: TRBV4-1; J: TRBJ2-3; CDR3: CASSQVASGGDTQYF
V: TRBV6-2/TRBV6-3; J: TRBJ2-2; CDR3: CASLKPTTGELFF
V: TRBV28; J: TRBJ1-1; CDR3: CASSSRIAEAFF
V: TRBV3-1; J: TRBJ1-2; CDR3: CASSQDGTGAPRGYTF
V: TRBV9; J: TRBJ2-5; CDR3: CASSVSGSHQVQYF
V: TRBV30; J: TRBJ1-4; CDR3: CAWRGGTGTNEKLFF
V: TRBV7-2; J: TRBJ1-1; CDR3: CASRVGGQTRNTEAFF
V: TRBV24-1; J: TRBJ2-1; CDR3: CATSAEGENYNEQFF
V: TRBV28; J: TRBJ2-3; CDR3: CASSLLGTGTTDTQYF
V: TRBV4-2; J: TRBJ1-6; CDR3: CASSQKVGTINSPLHF
V: TRBV14; J: TRBJ2-5; CDR3: CASSQLQGRSETQYF
V: TRBV6-6; J: TRBJ2-3; CDR3: CASSYWSGRQVDTQYF
V: TRBV10-3; J: TRBJ2-1; CDR3: CAISPGLGPYNEQFF
V: TRBV7-2; J: TRBJ2-1; CDR3: CASTPGLAFNEQFF